What follows are 19 T cell receptor beta chains derived from one specimen sequenced in a study of T cell responses to AZD1222 COVID-19 vaccine. Profiling relied on immunoSEQ multiplex PCR, and the TCRdb table lists in-frame clones only, not all of them. The table records more than 85,000 clones, approximately 90% of them present only once. This material consisted of peripheral blood, taken on day 0 of AZD1222 vaccination. The receptors shown here come from an adult in good health.

The gene calls are TRBV2 and TRBJ2-7, with no clear D. CDR3 size: 14 residues. Trimming stripped 7 bases from V and 2 bases from J, with 15 bases between. Germline values: CDR1 SNHLY, CDR2 FYNNEI. CDR3 residues: CASKGFEAPYEQYF. The DNA for the CDR3 is TGTGCCAGCAAAGGTTTTGAGGCGCCCTACGAGCAGTACTTC.

The CDR3 loop reads CASSQGLADYNEQFF. The CDR3, as DNA: TGTGCCAGCAGCCAAGGACTAGCGGATTACAATGAGCAGTTCTTC. V is TRBV3-1 (or the pseudogene TRBV3-2) and J is TRBJ2-1; 9 nucleotides line up with TRBD2. The germline V gene encodes CDR1 LGHDT and CDR2 YNNKEL (reference sequence). This CDR3 contains 15 residues. With V trimmed by 1 base and J by 4 bases, 2 bases remained unmatched.

This clone was found once. The genes are TRBV9 and TRBJ1-1; a possible D gene is TRBD1 (5 bases). This CDR3 has 14 residues. CDR1 is SGDLS, CDR2 YYNGEE, per germline. The V end lost 1 base, the J end lost 0 bases, and 7 bases lay between the germline ends. CDR3 region: CASSVTGLNTEAFF. The DNA of the CDR3 is TGTGCCAGCAGCGTAACAGGACTGAACACTGAAGCTTTCTTT.

This chain connects TRBV5-1 to TRBJ1-4; D is perhaps TRBD1 (5 bases). The ends were cut back, 0 bases at V and 4 bases at J, with 10 bases in the middle. Looked up from germline, CDR1 is SGHRS and CDR2 is YFSETQ. The CDR3 contains 15 residues. CDR3 sequence (DNA): TGCGCCAGCAGCTTGGGGGGCGGAAATAATGAAAAACTGTTTTTT. It specifies CASSLGGGNNEKLFF.

V gene TRBV3-1 (or the pseudogene TRBV3-2) combines with J gene TRBJ1-5; D is uncertain. The V gene's germline CDR1 is LGHDT and CDR2 YNNKEL (reference sequence). This CDR3 is built from 16 residues. V dropped 1 base and J dropped 2 bases, with 12 bases sitting between them. Written as DNA, the CDR3 is TGTGCCAGCAGCCAAGGAGGGAGTCATGGCAATCAGCCCCAGCATTTT. Its protein is CASSQGGSHGNQPQHF.

This chain uses TRBV2 with TRBJ1-1; D uncertain. This CDR3 has 12 residues. V lost 7 bases to trimming and J lost 2 bases, with 8 bases between them. Germline assignment: CDR1 SNHLY and CDR2 FYNNEI. The CDR3 region has the DNA TGTGCCAGCAAGGTAGGTAACACTGAAGCTTTCTTT. It yields the protein CASKVGNTEAFF. Together with reference TRBV2 and TRBJ1-1, the CDR3 gives the full variable domain: EPEVTQTPSHQVTQMGQEVILRCVPISNHLYFYWYRQILGQKVEFLVSFYNNEISEKSEIFDDQFSVERPDGSNFTLKIRSTKLEDSAMYFCASKVGNTEAFFGQGTRLTVV.

The chain couples TRBV4-1 to TRBJ2-3; tentatively, D is TRBD1 (6 bases). The CDR3 is made up of 17 amino acids. The V gene's germline CDR1 is MGHRA and CDR2 YSYEKL. The V gene lost 6 bases and the J gene lost 3 bases, with 22 bases spanning the gap. The CDR3 loop is CASRQSLAGVGTDTQYF. As DNA, the CDR3 is TGCGCCAGCAGGCAGAGCTTGGCAGGGGTTGGGACAGATACGCAGTATTTT.

This clone was picked up one time. V usage is TRBV10-3 and J usage is TRBJ1-2, with a tentative D call TRBD1 (5 bases). The CDR3 sequence is 16 residues long. V lost 0 bases and J lost 2, with 13 bases in between. In germline, CDR1 is ENHRY, CDR2 SYGVKD. DNA for the CDR3: TGTGCCATCAGTGAGTCGGCGGGGCTGGCGAACTATGGCTACACCTTC. The encoded protein is CAISESAGLANYGYTF.

This sequence joins TRBV7-8 and TRBJ1-4; tentative D call: TRBD1 (5 bases). The CDR3 runs to 13 residues. Germline V gene lookup returns CDR1 SGHVS and CDR2 FQNEAQ. V was cut by 7 bases and J by 8 bases, with 14 bases left in between. CDR3 in amino acids: CASTLGRSEKLFF. CDR3 bases: TGTGCCAGCACCTTGGGACGGTCCGAAAAACTGTTTTTT. The full variable domain, in which reference TRBV7-8 and TRBJ1-4 provide the parts outside the CDR3, is GAGVSQSPRYKVAKRGQDVALRCDPISGHVSLFWYQQALGQGPEFLTYFQNEAQLDKSGLPSDRFFAERPEGSVSTLKIQRTQQEDSAVYLCASTLGRSEKLFFGSGTQLSVL.

The CDR3 DNA follows: TGTGCCAGCAGCGTACCCAAGTCGGACAGGGGGCGTGTGAGTATATACAATGAGCAGTTCTTC. This gives the protein CASSVPKSDRGRVSIYNEQFF. The chain couples TRBV9 to TRBJ2-1, with TRBD1 matching 11 bases. The CDR3 covers 21 residues. CDR1 is SGDLS and CDR2 is YYNGEE in the germline V gene. J was trimmed by 4 bases and V by 1 base; bases with no gene match: 19.

The J gene is TRBJ1-5, the V gene TRBV2, with 8 bases identical to TRBD1. Germline V gene data show CDR1 as SNHLY and CDR2 as FYNNEI. The CDR3 runs to 17 residues. After removal of 9 bases from V and 0 bases from J, the junction contained 13 bases not matched to a gene. CDR3 nucleotides: TGTGCCAGTAGGGACAGGAGGGCTTCGGATAGCAATCAGCCCCAGCATTTT. Translation gives CASRDRRASDSNQPQHF.

The V and J genes are TRBV9 and TRBJ1-4; the match to TRBD1 covers 9 bases. Trimming at V came to 0 bases and at J to 7 bases, leaving 10 bases not matched to a gene. The CDR3 extends over 17 amino acids. CDR1 and CDR2 (germline): SGDLS, YYNGEE. The CDR3 DNA is TGTGCCAGCAGCGTAGATGGGACAGGGTTTTACAGTGAAAAACTGTTTTTT. This codes for CASSVDGTGFYSEKLFF.

This chain joins TRBV6-4 and TRBJ2-3, with D maybe TRBD2 (7 bases). Between the trimmed V and J ends, which lost 3 bases and 3 bases, there was a span of 19 bases. CDR1 is MRHNA, CDR2 SNTAGT, per germline. The CDR3 runs to 17 residues. The CDR3 sequence is CASSEGEGDWRTDTQYF. CDR3 in DNA: TGTGCCAGCAGTGAAGGGGAGGGGGACTGGAGGACAGATACGCAGTATTTT.

This sequence joins TRBV7-2 and TRBJ1-4, with D perhaps matching TRBD1 (5 bases). V was shortened by 6 bases and J by 8 bases, with 10 bases between the two germline ends. Germline V gene sequence: CDR1 SGHTA, CDR2 FQGNSA. CDR3 length: 12 amino acids. Here the CDR3 reads CASSGRQEKLFF. DNA of the CDR3: TGTGCCAGCAGTGGTAGACAGGAAAAACTGTTTTTT. Filled out from reference TRBV7-2 and TRBJ1-4, the complete variable domain reads GAGVSQSPSNKVTEKGKDVELRCDPISGHTALYWYRQSLGQGLEFLIYFQGNSAPDKSGLPSDRFSAERTGGSVSTLTIQRTQQEDSAVYLCASSGRQEKLFFGSGTQLSVL.

This sequence joins TRBV24-1 and TRBJ2-3; D may be TRBD1 or TRBD2 (6 bases each). Germline V lookup: CDR1 KGHDR, CDR2 SFDVKD. V lost 2 bases, J lost 5 bases, and 10 bases lay in between. The CDR3 length is 14 residues. The CDR3 spells CATSDSEGGDTQYF. The CDR3, as DNA: TGTGCCACCAGTGATTCCGAGGGGGGAGATACGCAGTATTTT.

V usage is TRBV5-1 and J usage is TRBJ2-7; possibly TRBD1 for D (6 bases). The CDR3 covers 12 residues. Trimming removed 7 bases at V and 4 bases at J, with 12 bases between. Germline loops: CDR1 SGHRS, CDR2 YFSETQ. The CDR3, as DNA: TGCGCCAGCCGGAGAGACAGGTACGAGCAGTACTTC. This gives the protein CASRRDRYEQYF.

CDR3 amino acids: CASGLGGIRETQYF. The DNA of the CDR3 is TGTGCTAGTGGTTTAGGGGGTATCCGAGAGACCCAGTACTTC. The J gene is TRBJ2-5, the V gene TRBV12-5, with D possibly TRBD1 on 6 matching bases. The CDR3 loop spans 14 amino acids. The germline V and J ends were trimmed by 3 bases and 4 bases, with 12 bases remaining between them. The germline V gene encodes CDR1 LGHNT and CDR2 FRNRAP.

The chain links TRBV11-1 to TRBJ1-2, with D perhaps TRBD1 (5 bases). Germline CDR1 and CDR2: SGHAT and FQDESV (reference sequence). This CDR3 is 13 amino acids long. V was shortened by 5 bases and J by 8 bases, with 15 bases between the two germline ends. The DNA for the CDR3 is TGTGCCAGCAGCCCCGGCACTTGGGGCGGCTACACCTTC. This sequence encodes CASSPGTWGGYTF.

This rearrangement joins TRBV5-6 to TRBJ2-7, with D perhaps matching TRBD1 (5 bases). CDR1 is SGHDT, CDR2 YYEEEE, per germline. V lost 4 bases, J lost 4 bases, and 15 bases lay in between. This CDR3 comprises 14 residues. The CDR3 DNA follows: TGTGCCAGCAGCAACCTCGGACACCTTTACGAGCAGTACTTC. The encoded protein is CASSNLGHLYEQYF.